The present TCR beta chain was sequenced within a study of response to subunit inactivated influenza vaccine. The CDR3 has 15 amino acids. V was pared by 1 base and J by 3 bases, with 11 bases between. The germline CDR1 and CDR2 sequences are MNHEY and SMNVEV (reference sequence). Whole-study findings and limits: Few additional T cells are recruited per seasonal influenza vaccination, authors suggested.

TCRdb fed the RT-PCR reads into MiXCR, producing one record per CDR3 protein. The sample records around 750,000 distinct CDR3 sequences, 21% being singletons. This clonotype has a handful of counts. No antigen is known for it. The source is a middle-aged man who received an inactivated influenza vaccine. The chain recombines TRBV27 with TRBJ2-3, with TRBD2 as a possible D gene (6 bases). Source: PBMCs from blood, taken around 5 days after vaccination. CDR3 sequence (DNA): TGTGCCAGCAGTTTATATGGCGGGAAGACAGATACGCAGTATTTT. Encoded protein: CASSLYGGKTDTQYF.